These T cell receptor beta chains were read from a single sample in a study of siplizumab effects on memory and regulatory T cells. TCRdb's table, derived via immunoSEQ multiplex PCR, lists solely in-frame clones and lacks some. The repertoire consists of approximately 98,000 clones, with over 90% occurring once and the leading ten covering 1% to 1.5%. The specimen was non-Treg CD4+ T cells sorted from blood. All receptors come from a human donor in good health. Both conserved end residues are part of each CDR3. D genes are given only for firm matches. Clone size appears in some rows only: once, few, many, or a class for an expanded clone.

V gene: TRBV4-1; clone size: -; CDR3 length: 17; D gene: TRBD2; J gene: TRBJ2-1; CDR3 DNA: TGCGCCAGCAGCCAAGGGAGGGTAGCGGGAGTTTACAATGAGCAGTTCTTC; CDR3 protein: CASSQGRVAGVYNEQFF
V gene: TRBV5-1; clone size: -; CDR3 length: 15; D gene: TRBD1; J gene: TRBJ2-3; CDR3 DNA: TGCGCCAGCAGCTTGGGGGACAGTGAGGGAGATACGCAGTATTTT; CDR3 protein: CASSLGDSEGDTQYF
V gene: TRBV5-1; clone size: -; CDR3 length: 14; D gene: -; J gene: TRBJ1-2; CDR3 DNA: TGCGCCAGCAGCTTGGAAGGAGGGTCCTATGGCTACACCTTC; CDR3 protein: CASSLEGGSYGYTF
V gene: TRBV28; clone size: -; CDR3 length: 11; D gene: -; J gene: TRBJ1-2; CDR3 DNA: TGTGCCAGCAGTTTAAGATTCGGGCCCATCTTC; CDR3 protein: CASSLRFGPIF
V gene: TRBV28; clone size: -; CDR3 length: 14; D gene: -; J gene: TRBJ2-2; CDR3 DNA: TGTGCCAGCAGAACGGGGGCGAACACCGGGGAGCTGTTTTTT; CDR3 protein: CASRTGANTGELFF
V gene: TRBV18; clone size: -; CDR3 length: 17; D gene: -; J gene: TRBJ1-4; CDR3 DNA: TGTGCCAGCTCACCACCGGCCCCACTCGGGACACTAGAAAAACTGTTTTTT; CDR3 protein: CASSPPAPLGTLEKLFF
V gene: TRBV10-3; clone size: -; CDR3 length: 16; D gene: TRBD2; J gene: TRBJ2-1; CDR3 DNA: TGTGCCATCAGTGAGTCACTAGCGGGAGGAACCCATGAGCAGTTCTTC; CDR3 protein: CAISESLAGGTHEQFF
V gene: TRBV15; clone size: -; CDR3 length: 15; D gene: -; J gene: TRBJ1-2; CDR3 DNA: TGTGCCACCAGCAGAGGTGGGCAGCCAACCTATGGCTACACCTTC; CDR3 protein: CATSRGGQPTYGYTF
V gene: TRBV28; clone size: -; CDR3 length: 13; D gene: -; J gene: TRBJ2-7; CDR3 DNA: TGTGCCAGCACTGCAGGTTACTCCTACGAGCAGTACTTC; CDR3 protein: CASTAGYSYEQYF
V gene: TRBV27; clone size: -; CDR3 length: 18; D gene: TRBD1; J gene: TRBJ1-1; CDR3 DNA: TGTGCCAGCAGTTTGGGAGGGACAGTCCACGAAGTGAACACTGAAGCTTTCTTT; CDR3 protein: CASSLGGTVHEVNTEAFF
V gene: TRBV29-1; clone size: -; CDR3 length: 12; D gene: -; J gene: TRBJ2-7; CDR3 DNA: TGCAGCGCCTTCGACAGAACCTACGAGCAGTACTTC; CDR3 protein: CSAFDRTYEQYF
V gene: TRBV7-9; clone size: -; CDR3 length: 14; D gene: TRBD1; J gene: TRBJ1-4; CDR3 DNA: TGTGCCAGCAGCACGACAGGGGCCGGCGAAAAACTGTTTTTT; CDR3 protein: CASSTTGAGEKLFF
V gene: TRBV11-2; clone size: -; CDR3 length: 17; D gene: TRBD2; J gene: TRBJ2-3; CDR3 DNA: TGTGCCAGCAGCTCCCCGGGGAGCGGGAGGGGCGCAGATACGCAGTATTTT; CDR3 protein: CASSSPGSGRGADTQYF
V gene: TRBV13; clone size: once; CDR3 length: 16; D gene: -; J gene: TRBJ2-3; CDR3 DNA: TGTGCCAGCAGCTTAGGCTCTGGCGGGAGCACAGATACGCAGTATTTT; CDR3 protein: CASSLGSGGSTDTQYF